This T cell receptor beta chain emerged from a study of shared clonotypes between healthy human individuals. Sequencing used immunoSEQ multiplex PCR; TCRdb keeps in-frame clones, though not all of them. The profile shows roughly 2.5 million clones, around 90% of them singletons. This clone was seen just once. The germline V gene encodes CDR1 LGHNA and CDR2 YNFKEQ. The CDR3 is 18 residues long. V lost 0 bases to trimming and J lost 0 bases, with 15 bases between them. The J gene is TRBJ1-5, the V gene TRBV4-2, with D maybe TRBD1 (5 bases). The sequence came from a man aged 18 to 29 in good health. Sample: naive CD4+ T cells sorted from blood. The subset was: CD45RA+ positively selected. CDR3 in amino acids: CASSQDWTGHDSNQPQHF. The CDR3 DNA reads TGTGCCAGCAGCCAAGATTGGACTGGACATGATAGCAATCAGCCCCAGCATTTT.